This T cell receptor (beta chain) was captured by sequencing in a study of T cell responses to AZD1222 COVID-19 vaccine. This table comes from immunoSEQ multiplex PCR, and its TCRdb copy is limited to in-frame clones, with some not included. This table has 210,000 or so clones, 93% appearing once. V shed 3 bases and J 3 bases; nucleotides not matched to a gene: 4. Germline V CDR1 and CDR2: SGHVS, FQNEAQ. The CDR3 runs to 15 residues. This specimen was peripheral blood, taken on day 0 of MenACWY control vaccination. The receptor was isolated from an adult in good health. The chain combines TRBV7-8 with TRBJ1-1, with 10 bases aligning to TRBD1. CDR3: CASSFDRGLHTEAFF. CDR3 nucleotides: TGTGCCAGCAGCTTCGACAGGGGGCTTCACACTGAAGCTTTCTTT.